This T cell receptor (beta chain) originates from a study of shared clonotypes between healthy human individuals. Study-level results: Sequencing depth was a factor that was expected to affect clonotype sharing among donors. Generally, naive subsets came out with larger estimated richness than memory subsets. Collection of samples was limited to blood; tissue repertoires likely differ.

This clone was observed a single time. Antigen specificity is unknown. The CDR3 length is 14 residues. Per the germline V gene, CDR1 is LNHDA and CDR2 is SQIVND (reference sequence). Unmatched junction bases numbered 13, after V lost 4 bases and J lost 11 bases. Every contributor of samples was a Caucasian grown-up residing in Nashville, Tennessee. The assay was immunoSEQ multiplex PCR, and TCRdb's table has in-frame clones only and misses some. The sample holds roughly 1,000,000 clones, about 80% seen once. Sequencing input: memory CD4+ T cells from PBMCs. Documented subset: CD45RA-negative fraction. The receptor comes from a man between 18 and 29 years old in good health. Some clones in this sample may be carry-over from other donors' samples. The chain couples TRBV19 to TRBJ1-1; TRBD1 matches at 7 bases. The CDR3 region has the DNA TGTGCCAGTAGTAGGACCACAGGGGCCCTGGAGGCTTTCTTT. It yields the protein CASSRTTGALEAFF.